Below, 9 T cell receptor beta chains from the same sample are listed, as sequenced in a study of cytomegalovirus exposure and HLA in healthy donors. The PCR was carried out with 60 Vbeta primers and 13 Jbeta primers. TCRdb's copy holds only in-frame clones and misses some; the assay was immunoSEQ multiplex PCR. The sample has 150,000 or so clones; 75% are singletons. Sequenced: PBMCs. These receptors were taken from a middle-aged man in good health and CMV-seronegative.

This clone was detected a few times. This rearrangement joins TRBV27 to TRBJ1-2; the match to TRBD1 covers 8 bases. J lost 3 bases, V lost 5 bases, and 8 bases had no gene match. The germline CDR1 and CDR2 sequences are MNHEY and SMNVEV (reference sequence). The CDR3 is 15 residues long. This CDR3 is CASSANSDRDYGYTF. In nucleotides, the CDR3 is TGTGCCAGCAGTGCCAATTCGGACAGGGACTATGGCTACACCTTC.

This chain connects TRBV5-1 to TRBJ2-2; D may be TRBD1 (6 bases). CDR1 and CDR2 (germline): SGHRS, YFSETQ. Trimming removed 3 bases at V and 2 bases at J, with 14 bases between. The CDR3 consists of 16 residues. The CDR3 loop reads CASSSGTNQNTGELFF. The DNA for the CDR3 is TGCGCCAGCAGCTCCGGGACAAATCAAAACACCGGGGAGCTGTTTTTT.

This sequence joins TRBV5-5 and TRBJ2-2, with 7 bases fitting TRBD1. Per germline, CDR1 SGHKS and CDR2 YYEKEE (reference sequence). The ends lost 3 bases at V and 6 bases at J; junction bases unmatched: 8. The CDR3 is 15 amino acids. CDR3 coding DNA: TGTGCCAGCAGCTCGTCGACAGGGTGGGCCGGGGAGCTGTTTTTT. Protein: CASSSSTGWAGELFF.

The chain combines TRBV5-1 with TRBJ2-1, with TRBD2 matching 11 bases. The CDR3 is made up of 17 amino acids. The germline V gene encodes CDR1 SGHRS and CDR2 YFSETQ. V lost 4 bases and J lost 7; bases outside the gene matches: 13. DNA for the CDR3: TGCGCCAGCAGCCCAACGGTGATAGCGGGGGGGCCTAATGAGCAGTTCTTC. Amino acids: CASSPTVIAGGPNEQFF.

In regard to this clone: In the same sample, other DNA sequences code for this CDR3. The rearrangement uses TRBV5-1 and TRBJ1-4; 11 nucleotides line up with TRBD1. Germline V gene sequence: CDR1 SGHRS, CDR2 YFSETQ. J was trimmed by 2 bases and V by 4 bases; bases with no gene match: 4. CDR3 length: 16 amino acids. The chain's CDR3 is CASSLGQGATNEKLFF. CDR3 coding DNA: TGCGCCAGCAGCCTAGGACAGGGGGCCACTAATGAAAAACTGTTTTTT.

In its sample, this clone was seen a few times. The V and J genes are TRBV5-6 and TRBJ1-2; 11 bases match TRBD1. This CDR3 region has 14 residues. J was trimmed by 9 bases and V by 0 bases; bases with no gene match: 4. Germline V gene lookup returns CDR1 SGHDT and CDR2 YYEEEE. In nucleotides, the CDR3 is TGTGCCAGCAGCTTGGGTCGGACAGGGGGCAGCTACACCTTC. It specifies CASSLGRTGGSYTF.

CDR3 nucleotide sequence: TGTGCCAGCAGCCCACTGACGGGACTCCAGGACACCGGGGAGCTGTTTTTT. Encoded protein: CASSPLTGLQDTGELFF. The genes are TRBV7-9 and TRBJ2-2, with D possibly matching TRBD2 (6 bases). Between the trimmed V and J ends, which lost 5 bases and 3 bases, there was a span of 19 bases. CDR1 and CDR2 (germline): SEHNR, FQNEAQ (reference sequence). The CDR3 runs to 17 residues.

The rearrangement links TRBV7-9 to TRBJ2-2, with D tentatively TRBD1 (6 bases). The germline V and J ends were trimmed by 4 bases and 5 bases, with 11 bases remaining between them. There are 14 residues in the CDR3. Germline lookup yields CDR1 SEHNR and CDR2 FQNEAQ (reference sequence). Written as DNA, the CDR3 is TGTGCCAGCAGCTGGGACAAGAAAACCGGGGAGCTGTTTTTT. This gives the protein CASSWDKKTGELFF.

The chain recombines TRBV5-4 with TRBJ2-5; 10 bases are a match to TRBD2. CDR3 size: 15 residues. CDR1 is SGHNT and CDR2 is YYREEE in the germline V gene (reference sequence). V gave up 3 bases and J gave up 4 bases; unmatched junction bases: 6. CDR3 sequence: CASSSNLAGVETQYF. The CDR3 DNA sequence: TGTGCCAGCAGCTCGAACCTAGCGGGGGTAGAGACCCAGTACTTC.